This TCR beta chain was captured by sequencing in a study of CD8 T cells in ankylosing spondylitis. Study observations and caveats: In ankylosing spondylitis blood, a motif of seven to nine highly homologous TCR beta variants appeared characteristic.

TCRdb re-analysed the 5' RACE reads in MiXCR, keeping a single row per CDR3 protein. This sample has about 800,000 distinct CDR3 sequences, with 10% to 15% found just once. This clonotype occurred a few times. Its antigen is as yet unknown. J lost 7 bases, V lost 4 bases, and 8 bases had no gene match. CDR1 LGHNA and CDR2 YSLEER come from the germline V gene. The CDR3 has 15 residues. This TCR was sampled from a male donor with ankylosing spondylitis. The chain couples TRBV4-3 to TRBJ1-4; 8 bases map to TRBD1. Sequencing input: blood, either unsorted or a sorted T cell fraction (not recorded which). CDR3 sequence reads: CASSPRQGRSEKLFF. The CDR3 nucleotides read TGCGCCAGCAGCCCCAGACAGGGGAGGAGTGAAAAACTGTTTTTT.